The T cell receptor beta chain under discussion was sequenced for a study of blood T cell repertoires in COVID-19. Across the whole study: Samples came from the United States, Italy and Spain, spanning acute and convalescent COVID-19. T cells, B-cell-depleted T cells, or PBMCs supplied cDNA or gDNA.

CDR3 length: 13 amino acids. CDR1 MNHEY and CDR2 SVGAGI come from the germline V gene. V was clipped by 6 bases and J by 0 bases, with 7 bases between them. Per the authors' pipeline: For nucleated cells, counts were estimated from reference gene primer amplification. Using immunoSEQ multiplex PCR, the repertoire was profiled, and TCRdb retains in-frame clones only, with some absent. V and J calls and clone size are as listed in that table; D and trimming were resolved from the DNA. Among 300,000 or so clones listed, approximately 86% were seen once. The chain uses TRBV6-5 and TRBJ2-3, with no clear D. The source is a woman in her forties or fifties with active or convalescent COVID-19. Input material: peripheral blood. The CDR3 DNA reads TGTGCCAGCAGGCTCACTAGCACAGATACGCAGTATTTT. Its translation is CASRLTSTDTQYF.